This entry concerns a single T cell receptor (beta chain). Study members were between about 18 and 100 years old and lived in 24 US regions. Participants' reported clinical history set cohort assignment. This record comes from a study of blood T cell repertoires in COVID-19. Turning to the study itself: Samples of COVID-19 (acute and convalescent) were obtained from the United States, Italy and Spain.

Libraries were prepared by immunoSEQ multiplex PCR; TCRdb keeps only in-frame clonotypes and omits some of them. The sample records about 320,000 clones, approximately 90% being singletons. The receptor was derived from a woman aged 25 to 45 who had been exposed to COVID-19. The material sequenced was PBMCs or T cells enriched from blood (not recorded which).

CDR3 bases: TGTGCCAGCAGCTTCGGGGTTAACTATGGCTACACCTTC. Encoded protein: CASSFGVNYGYTF. This chain joins TRBV7-9 and TRBJ1-2, with unresolved D. Per germline, CDR1 SEHNR and CDR2 FQNEAQ (reference sequence). CDR3 size: 13 residues. Trimming removed 3 bases at V and 1 base at J, with 6 bases between.